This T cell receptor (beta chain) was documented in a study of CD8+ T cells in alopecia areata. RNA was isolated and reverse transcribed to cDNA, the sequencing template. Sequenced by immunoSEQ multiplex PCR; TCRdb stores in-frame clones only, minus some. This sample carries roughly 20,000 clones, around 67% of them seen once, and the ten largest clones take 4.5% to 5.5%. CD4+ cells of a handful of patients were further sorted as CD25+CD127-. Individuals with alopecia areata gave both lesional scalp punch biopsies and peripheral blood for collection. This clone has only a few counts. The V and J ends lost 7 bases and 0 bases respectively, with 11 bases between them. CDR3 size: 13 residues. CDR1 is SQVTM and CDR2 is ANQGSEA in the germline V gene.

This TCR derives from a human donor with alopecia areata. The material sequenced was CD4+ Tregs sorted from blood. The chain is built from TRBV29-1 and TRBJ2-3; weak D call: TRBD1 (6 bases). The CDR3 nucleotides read TGCAGCGACCGGGACACCAGCACAGATACGCAGTATTTT. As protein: CSDRDTSTDTQYF.